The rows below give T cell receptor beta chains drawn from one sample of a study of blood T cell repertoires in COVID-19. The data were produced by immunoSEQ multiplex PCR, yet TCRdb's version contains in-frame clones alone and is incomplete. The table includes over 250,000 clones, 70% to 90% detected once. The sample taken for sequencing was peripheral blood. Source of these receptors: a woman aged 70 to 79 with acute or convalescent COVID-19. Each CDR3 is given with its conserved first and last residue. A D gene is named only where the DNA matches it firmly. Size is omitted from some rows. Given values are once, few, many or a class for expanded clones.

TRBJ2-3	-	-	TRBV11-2	CASSPSVVDTQYF	TGTGCCAGCAGTCCTAGCGTGGTAGATACGCAGTATTTT
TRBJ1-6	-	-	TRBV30	CAWSAGETPLHF	TGTGCCTGGAGTGCCGGGGAGACTCCCCTCCACTTT
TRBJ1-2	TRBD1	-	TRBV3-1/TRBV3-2	CASSLRDRAVSYTF	TGTGCCAGCAGCCTACGCGACAGGGCGGTGAGCTACACCTTC
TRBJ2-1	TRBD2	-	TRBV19	CASRTSGTSGLEFF	TGTGCCAGTAGGACCTCCGGGACTAGCGGCCTGGAGTTCTTC
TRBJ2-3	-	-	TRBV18	CASSPVEGADTQYF	TGTGCCAGCTCACCGGTGGAGGGGGCGGATACGCAGTATTTT
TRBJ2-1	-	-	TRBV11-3	CASSRRQDEQFF	TGTGCCAGCAGCCGTAGACAGGATGAGCAGTTCTTC
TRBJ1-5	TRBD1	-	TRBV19	CASSSLRQGMGPQHF	TGTGCCAGTAGCTCGTTAAGACAGGGCATGGGGCCCCAGCATTTT
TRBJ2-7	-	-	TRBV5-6	CASSFRTAYEQYF	TGTGCCAGCAGCTTCCGGACAGCCTACGAGCAGTACTTC
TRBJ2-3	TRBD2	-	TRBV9	CASSPGTSPDTQYF	TGTGCCAGCAGCCCCGGGACTAGTCCAGATACGCAGTATTTT
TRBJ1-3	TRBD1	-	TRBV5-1	CASSSGQGNTIYF	TGCGCCAGCAGCTCGGGACAGGGAAACACCATATATTTT
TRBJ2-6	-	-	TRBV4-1	CASSQGAAVSGANVLTF	TGCGCCAGCAGCCAAGGGGCAGCGGTATCCGGGGCCAACGTCCTGACTTTC
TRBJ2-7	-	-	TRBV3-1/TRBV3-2	CASSQDHSSYEQYF	TGTGCCAGCAGCCAAGACCATAGCTCCTACGAGCAGTACTTC
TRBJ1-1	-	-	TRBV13	CASSLAVNTEAFF	TGTGCCAGCAGCTTAGCAGTGAACACTGAAGCTTTCTTT
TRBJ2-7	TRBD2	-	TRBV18	CASSPIITSGAYEQYF	TGTGCCAGCTCACCAATTATTACTAGCGGGGCTTACGAGCAGTACTTC
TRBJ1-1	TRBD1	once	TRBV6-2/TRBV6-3	CASSYSGQGGMNTEAFF	TGTGCCAGCAGTTACTCGGGCCAGGGGGGAATGAACACTGAAGCTTTCTTT
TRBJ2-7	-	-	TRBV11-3	CASSSLGHEQYF	TGTGCCAGCAGCTCCCTTGGCCACGAGCAGTACTTC
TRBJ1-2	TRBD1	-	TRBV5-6	CASSDQGASYGYTF	TGTGCCAGCAGCGATCAGGGGGCGAGCTATGGCTACACCTTC
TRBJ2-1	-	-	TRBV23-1	CASSQRRDTYNEQFF	TGCGCCAGCAGTCAACGCCGGGACACTTACAATGAGCAGTTCTTC
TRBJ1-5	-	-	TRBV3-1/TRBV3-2	CASSQVTVPYSNQPQHF	TGTGCCAGCAGCCAAGTGACAGTTCCGTATAGCAATCAGCCCCAGCATTTT
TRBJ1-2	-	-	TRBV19	CASSYRSNSYGYTF	TGTGCCAGTAGTTACAGGAGCAACAGCTATGGCTACACCTTC
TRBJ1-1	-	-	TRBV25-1	CASILYERAFF	TGTGCCAGCATTCTGTATGAGAGAGCTTTCTTT
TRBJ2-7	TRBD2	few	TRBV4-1	CASSQELAVQNEQYF	TGCGCCAGCAGCCAAGAGCTAGCGGTCCAAAACGAGCAGTACTTC
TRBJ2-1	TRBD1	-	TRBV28	CASSSLRDRYNEQFF	TGTGCCAGCAGTTCCCTCCGGGACAGATACAATGAGCAGTTCTTC
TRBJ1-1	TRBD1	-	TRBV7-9	CASSWGTGANTEAFF	TGTGCCAGCAGCTGGGGGACAGGGGCGAACACTGAAGCTTTCTTT
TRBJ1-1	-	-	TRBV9	CASSVTGTNREAFF	TGTGCCAGCAGCGTAACAGGTACCAATAGGGAAGCTTTCTTT
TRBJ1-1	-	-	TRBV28	CASSLPHRVEAFF	TGTGCCAGCAGTTTACCGCACAGAGTTGAAGCTTTCTTT
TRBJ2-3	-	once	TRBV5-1	CASSFNPGGTDTQYF	TGCGCCAGCAGCTTTAATCCGGGGGGCACAGATACGCAGTATTTT
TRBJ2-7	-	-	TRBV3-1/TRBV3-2	CASSQGSNRPYEQYF	TGTGCCAGCAGCCAGGGCTCAAATCGGCCCTACGAGCAGTACTTC
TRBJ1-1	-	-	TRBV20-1	CSASRETEAFF	TGCAGTGCTAGTAGGGAGACTGAAGCTTTCTTT
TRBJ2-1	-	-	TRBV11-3	CASSTGSVHNEQFF	TGTGCCAGCAGCACAGGCTCCGTCCACAATGAGCAGTTCTTC
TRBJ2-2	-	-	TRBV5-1	CASSWARENTGELFF	TGCGCCAGCAGCTGGGCTCGGGAGAACACCGGGGAGCTGTTTTTT
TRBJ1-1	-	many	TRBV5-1	CASRGRQSVEAFF	TGCGCCAGCAGGGGCAGACAGTCCGTTGAAGCTTTCTTT
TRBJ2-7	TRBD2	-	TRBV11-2	CASSTLPGPAGGNEQYF	TGTGCCAGCAGCACCCTGCCGGGCCCTGCGGGGGGAAACGAGCAGTACTTC
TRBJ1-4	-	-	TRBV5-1	CASSLGFSEDEKLFF	TGCGCCAGCAGCTTGGGTTTCAGTGAGGATGAAAAACTGTTTTTT
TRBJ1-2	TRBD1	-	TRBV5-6	CASVLAGQGLGGYTF	TGTGCCAGCGTATTAGCGGGACAGGGATTGGGTGGCTACACCTTC
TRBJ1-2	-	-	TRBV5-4	CASSHEQGSGGYTF	TGTGCCAGCAGCCACGAACAGGGATCCGGTGGCTACACCTTC
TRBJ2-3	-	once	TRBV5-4	CASSLEPRGTQYF	TGTGCCAGCAGCTTGGAACCTCGGGGTACGCAGTATTTT
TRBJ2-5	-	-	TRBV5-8	CASSLPGSKTQYF	TGTGCCAGCAGCTTGCCCGGGAGCAAGACCCAGTACTTC
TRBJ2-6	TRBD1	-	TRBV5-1	CASSWGDRKTGANVLTF	TGCGCCAGCAGCTGGGGGGACAGGAAGACTGGGGCCAACGTCCTGACTTTC
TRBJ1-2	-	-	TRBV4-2	CASSQEEGQHYGYTF	TGTGCCAGCAGCCAAGAGGAGGGGCAGCACTATGGCTACACCTTC
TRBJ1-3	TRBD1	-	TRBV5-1	CASSSTGAGDFSNTIYF	TGCGCCAGCAGCTCTACAGGGGCCGGCGATTTCTCAAACACCATATATTTT